These T cell receptor beta chains were read from a single sample in a study of Ad26.COV2.S vaccination and SARS-CoV-2 variants. Measured with immunoSEQ multiplex PCR; TCRdb has only the in-frame clones, and not every one. The sample lists 350,000 to 600,000 clones, about nine tenths seen once, with 1.7% in the top ten. The sequencing used peripheral blood, collected in a trial of Ad26.COV2.S vaccine versus placebo. The receptors here all came from a person aged 18-65 years who received the Ad26.COV2.S COVID-19 vaccine or a placebo. The CDR3 runs from the conserved cysteine through the conserved F or W. Each record gives: clone size, CDR3 length, J gene, D gene, V gene, CDR3 protein, CDR3 DNA. The D gene is left open where the match is weak. For some rows the clone size is stated as once, few or many, or as a class when expanded; others skip it.

size: .
length: 13
J: TRBJ1-1
D: .
V: TRBV5-1
CDR3: CASSLNLNTEAFF
DNA: TGCGCCAGCAGCTTGAATCTGAACACTGAAGCTTTCTTT

size: .
length: 13
J: TRBJ2-7
D: .
V: TRBV10-3
CDR3: CAISLGGGGEQYF
DNA: TGTGCCATCAGTTTGGGAGGGGGCGGGGAGCAGTACTTC

size: .
length: 13
J: TRBJ2-6
D: .
V: TRBV19
CDR3: CASSLSGANVLTF
DNA: TGTGCCAGTAGTCTTTCTGGGGCCAACGTCCTGACTTTC

size: .
length: 15
J: TRBJ2-2
D: .
V: TRBV7-3
CDR3: CASSLFRVTPGELFF
DNA: TGTGCCAGCAGCTTATTCCGGGTAACGCCCGGGGAGCTGTTTTTT

size: .
length: 15
J: TRBJ1-2
D: .
V: TRBV19
CDR3: CASTIMGGANYGYTF
DNA: TGTGCCAGCACCATAATGGGGGGAGCTAACTATGGCTACACCTTC

size: .
length: 14
J: TRBJ2-2
D: TRBD1
V: TRBV28
CDR3: CASSPTGGPGELFF
DNA: TGTGCCAGCAGCCCGACAGGGGGGCCCGGGGAGCTGTTTTTT

size: .
length: 16
J: TRBJ1-4
D: TRBD1
V: TRBV9
CDR3: CASSVEGAATNEKLFF
DNA: TGTGCCAGCAGCGTAGAGGGGGCTGCAACTAATGAAAAACTGTTTTTT

size: many
length: 14
J: TRBJ1-1
D: .
V: TRBV4-1
CDR3: CASSQEGGNTEAFF
DNA: TGCGCCAGCAGCCAAGAGGGGGGGAACACTGAAGCTTTCTTT

size: .
length: 12
J: TRBJ1-5
D: .
V: TRBV28
CDR3: CASGFPYQPQHF
DNA: TGTGCCAGCGGGTTCCCTTATCAGCCCCAGCATTTT

size: .
length: 14
J: TRBJ2-3
D: .
V: TRBV4-1
CDR3: CASSQVRVPDTQYF
DNA: TGCGCCAGCAGCCAAGTTCGGGTCCCAGATACGCAGTATTTT

size: .
length: 15
J: TRBJ1-4
D: .
V: TRBV2
CDR3: CASAAAPEANEKLFF
DNA: TGTGCCAGCGCGGCAGCCCCTGAGGCTAATGAAAAACTGTTTTTT

size: .
length: 15
J: TRBJ2-5
D: .
V: TRBV5-4
CDR3: CASSLGLAMGETQYF
DNA: TGTGCCAGCAGCTTGGGGCTAGCGATGGGAGAGACCCAGTACTTC

size: .
length: 16
J: TRBJ1-1
D: TRBD1
V: TRBV28
CDR3: CASSPRGQGMNTEAFF
DNA: TGTGCCAGCAGTCCAAGGGGGCAGGGAATGAACACTGAAGCTTTCTTT

size: .
length: 18
J: TRBJ2-3
D: TRBD2
V: TRBV4-1
CDR3: CASSQVKIAGGSTDTQYF
DNA: TGCGCCAGCAGCCAAGTAAAGATAGCGGGAGGTAGCACAGATACGCAGTATTTT

size: .
length: 14
J: TRBJ2-1
D: .
V: TRBV6-2/TRBV6-3
CDR3: CASSYTGIYNEQFF
DNA: TGTGCCAGCAGTTACACGGGGATCTACAATGAGCAGTTCTTC

size: once
length: 16
J: TRBJ2-5
D: .
V: TRBV25-1
CDR3: CASSELAEDHQETQYF
DNA: TGTGCCAGCAGTGAATTAGCGGAAGACCACCAAGAGACCCAGTACTTC

size: .
length: 17
J: TRBJ2-1
D: TRBD2
V: TRBV3-1/TRBV3-2
CDR3: CASSQVAGEREGNEQFF
DNA: TGTGCCAGCAGCCAAGTGGCTGGGGAGCGGGAGGGCAATGAGCAGTTCTTC

size: .
length: 14
J: TRBJ2-2
D: TRBD2
V: TRBV2
CDR3: CASNSGSWAGELFF
DNA: TGTGCCAGCAATAGCGGGAGTTGGGCCGGGGAGCTGTTTTTT

size: .
length: 14
J: TRBJ1-1
D: .
V: TRBV9
CDR3: CASSMGHPNTEAFF
DNA: TGTGCCAGCAGCATGGGACACCCGAACACTGAAGCTTTCTTT

size: .
length: 14
J: TRBJ1-1
D: .
V: TRBV13
CDR3: CASSRGRPNTEAFF
DNA: TGTGCCAGCAGCAGGGGACGGCCGAACACTGAAGCTTTCTTT

size: .
length: 22
J: TRBJ2-2
D: .
V: TRBV10-3
CDR3: CAIPGARPLQGTPPANTGELFF
DNA: TGTGCCATCCCGGGGGCTCGTCCCTTACAGGGAACCCCTCCCGCGAACACCGGGGAGCTGTTTTTT

size: .
length: 15
J: TRBJ2-7
D: TRBD2
V: TRBV18
CDR3: CASSPLAGTSYEQYF
DNA: TGTGCCAGCTCACCGCTAGCGGGGACCTCCTACGAGCAGTACTTC

size: .
length: 15
J: TRBJ2-1
D: TRBD1
V: TRBV6-2/TRBV6-3
CDR3: CASSYLLGQGNEQFF
DNA: TGTGCCAGCAGTTACTTACTGGGACAGGGCAATGAGCAGTTCTTC

size: .
length: 14
J: TRBJ2-7
D: .
V: TRBV7-2
CDR3: CASTLRGQSYEQYF
DNA: TGTGCCAGCACCCTCAGAGGACAGTCCTACGAGCAGTACTTC

size: .
length: 15
J: TRBJ2-7
D: .
V: TRBV15
CDR3: CATSRGSRGTYEQYF
DNA: TGTGCCACCAGCAGAGGATCACGGGGAACCTACGAGCAGTACTTC

size: .
length: 15
J: TRBJ2-1
D: TRBD2
V: TRBV5-1
CDR3: CASSEGLAVYNEQFF
DNA: TGCGCCAGCAGCGAGGGACTAGCGGTTTACAATGAGCAGTTCTTC

size: .
length: 17
J: TRBJ2-1
D: .
V: TRBV12-5
CDR3: CASGLVLVGGGLNEQFF
DNA: TGTGCTAGTGGTTTGGTATTGGTGGGTGGAGGGTTGAATGAGCAGTTCTTC

size: .
length: 18
J: TRBJ1-2
D: .
V: TRBV7-8
CDR3: CASSLAGPMVKTDYGYTF
DNA: TGTGCCAGCAGCTTAGCGGGCCCCATGGTAAAGACGGACTATGGCTACACCTTC

size: .
length: 16
J: TRBJ1-6
D: TRBD1
V: TRBV4-1
CDR3: CASSQGPGTGYSPLHF
DNA: TGCGCCAGCAGCCAAGGCCCCGGGACAGGATATTCACCCCTCCACTTT

size: .
length: 18
J: TRBJ2-7
D: TRBD2
V: TRBV3-1/TRBV3-2
CDR3: CASSGRLAGGPSNYEQYF
DNA: TGTGCCAGCAGCGGGCGACTAGCGGGAGGGCCTTCTAATTACGAGCAGTACTTC

size: once
length: 15
J: TRBJ1-1
D: .
V: TRBV28
CDR3: CASSPQGGGNTEAFF
DNA: TGTGCCAGCAGCCCACAGGGCGGGGGGAACACTGAAGCTTTCTTT

size: .
length: 19
J: TRBJ2-7
D: TRBD1
V: TRBV2
CDR3: CAATGGETGDLRYTYEQYF
DNA: TGTGCCGCGACAGGGGGGGAGACAGGGGACCTAAGATATACCTACGAGCAGTACTTC

size: .
length: 16
J: TRBJ1-4
D: .
V: TRBV27
CDR3: CASGQRLGAEGEKLFF
DNA: TGTGCCAGCGGACAGCGTTTGGGGGCGGAGGGTGAAAAACTGTTTTTT

size: .
length: 14
J: TRBJ1-2
D: .
V: TRBV11-1
CDR3: CASSYQRSPGGYTF
DNA: TGTGCCAGCAGCTACCAACGGTCCCCGGGAGGCTACACCTTC

size: .
length: 11
J: TRBJ2-7
D: .
V: TRBV7-8
CDR3: CASSLGRGQYF
DNA: TGTGCCAGCAGCTTAGGACGGGGGCAGTACTTC

size: few
length: 13
J: TRBJ1-5
D: .
V: TRBV6-6
CDR3: CASSYGRNQPQHF
DNA: TGTGCCAGCAGTTACGGGCGCAATCAGCCCCAGCATTTT

size: .
length: 13
J: TRBJ1-5
D: .
V: TRBV12-3/TRBV12-4
CDR3: CASRATGEQPQHF
DNA: TGTGCCAGCAGGGCGACAGGCGAACAGCCCCAGCATTTT

size: .
length: 15
J: TRBJ2-1
D: TRBD2
V: TRBV9
CDR3: CASSVGGLAVNEQFF
DNA: TGTGCCAGCAGCGTAGGTGGACTAGCGGTTAATGAGCAGTTCTTC

size: .
length: 15
J: TRBJ1-5
D: .
V: TRBV19
CDR3: CASSAGALGKQPQHF
DNA: TGTGCCAGTAGTGCAGGGGCTTTAGGGAAACAGCCCCAGCATTTT

size: .
length: 18
J: TRBJ2-2
D: TRBD1
V: TRBV7-2
CDR3: CASSLRDRVRSLAGELFF
DNA: TGTGCCAGCAGCTTACGGGACAGGGTTAGGAGTTTGGCCGGGGAGCTGTTTTTT

size: once
length: 16
J: TRBJ2-6
D: TRBD1
V: TRBV27
CDR3: CASRRGDRAGANVLTF
DNA: TGTGCCAGCAGAAGAGGGGACAGGGCTGGGGCCAACGTCCTGACTTTC

size: .
length: 16
J: TRBJ1-6
D: .
V: TRBV6-5
CDR3: CASSYSMGSSNSPLHF
DNA: TGTGCCAGCAGTTACTCGATGGGCAGTAGTAATTCACCCCTCCACTTT

size: once
length: 18
J: TRBJ2-3
D: TRBD2
V: TRBV7-3
CDR3: CASSSLGGGRETTDTQYF
DNA: TGTGCCAGCAGCTCCCTGGGAGGCGGGAGGGAGACCACAGATACGCAGTATTTT

size: .
length: 14
J: TRBJ1-3
D: .
V: TRBV2
CDR3: CASRQGISGNTIYF
DNA: TGTGCCAGCAGACAGGGAATCTCTGGAAACACCATATATTTT

size: .
length: 15
J: TRBJ1-3
D: .
V: TRBV18
CDR3: CASSPTGSGGNTIYF
DNA: TGTGCCAGCTCACCAACGGGTTCAGGCGGAAACACCATATATTTT

size: .
length: 15
J: TRBJ1-2
D: TRBD1
V: TRBV18
CDR3: CASSPSDRGTGGYTF
DNA: TGTGCCAGCTCACCATCCGACAGGGGAACGGGCGGCTACACCTTC

size: .
length: 19
J: TRBJ2-7
D: .
V: TRBV7-9
CDR3: CASSEIPRKLPLGSYEQYF
DNA: TGTGCCAGCAGCGAAATCCCTAGGAAGCTGCCCCTTGGTTCCTACGAGCAGTACTTC

size: .
length: 13
J: TRBJ1-2
D: .
V: TRBV3-1/TRBV3-2
CDR3: CASSQDHTYGYTF
DNA: TGTGCCAGCAGCCAAGATCACACCTATGGCTACACCTTC

size: .
length: 15
J: TRBJ2-7
D: .
V: TRBV28
CDR3: CASSLSRASAYEQYF
DNA: TGTGCCAGCAGTTTAAGCAGGGCCTCGGCCTACGAGCAGTACTTC

size: .
length: 11
J: TRBJ2-7
D: .
V: TRBV2
CDR3: CASSLVAEQYF
DNA: TGTGCCAGCAGCCTAGTTGCAGAGCAGTACTTC

size: .
length: 15
J: TRBJ1-6
D: TRBD1
V: TRBV30
CDR3: CAWRGLGQGASPLHF
DNA: TGTGCCTGGAGGGGACTAGGACAGGGGGCTTCACCCCTCCACTTT

size: .
length: 16
J: TRBJ2-5
D: .
V: TRBV6-5
CDR3: CASSYSRAVGQETQYF
DNA: TGTGCCAGCAGTTACTCTAGAGCAGTGGGACAAGAGACCCAGTACTTC

size: few
length: 10
J: TRBJ2-2
D: .
V: TRBV19
CDR3: CATYAGELFF
DNA: TGTGCCACCTATGCCGGGGAGCTGTTTTTT

size: .
length: 14
J: TRBJ2-7
D: .
V: TRBV28
CDR3: CASSPRGSTYEQYF
DNA: TGTGCCAGCAGCCCCCGGGGCAGCACCTACGAGCAGTACTTC

size: .
length: 15
J: TRBJ2-5
D: TRBD2
V: TRBV11-2
CDR3: CASSRTSGRQETQYF
DNA: TGTGCCAGCAGCCGGACTAGCGGGCGCCAAGAGACCCAGTACTTC

size: .
length: 16
J: TRBJ2-2
D: TRBD2
V: TRBV5-1
CDR3: CASSLVLAGDAGELFF
DNA: TGCGCCAGCAGCTTGGTTCTAGCGGGAGACGCCGGGGAGCTGTTTTTT

size: .
length: 15
J: TRBJ1-3
D: .
V: TRBV15
CDR3: CATRDMGYSGNTIYF
DNA: TGTGCCACCAGGGACATGGGTTACTCTGGAAACACCATATATTTT

size: .
length: 16
J: TRBJ2-3
D: .
V: TRBV25-1
CDR3: CASSEMGLGSANTQYF
DNA: TGTGCCAGCAGTGAGATGGGCCTCGGGTCGGCAAATACGCAGTATTTT

size: .
length: 18
J: TRBJ2-3
D: .
V: TRBV24-1
CDR3: CATSDPGWGGASTDTQYF
DNA: TGTGCCACCAGTGATCCTGGTTGGGGAGGCGCTAGCACAGATACGCAGTATTTT